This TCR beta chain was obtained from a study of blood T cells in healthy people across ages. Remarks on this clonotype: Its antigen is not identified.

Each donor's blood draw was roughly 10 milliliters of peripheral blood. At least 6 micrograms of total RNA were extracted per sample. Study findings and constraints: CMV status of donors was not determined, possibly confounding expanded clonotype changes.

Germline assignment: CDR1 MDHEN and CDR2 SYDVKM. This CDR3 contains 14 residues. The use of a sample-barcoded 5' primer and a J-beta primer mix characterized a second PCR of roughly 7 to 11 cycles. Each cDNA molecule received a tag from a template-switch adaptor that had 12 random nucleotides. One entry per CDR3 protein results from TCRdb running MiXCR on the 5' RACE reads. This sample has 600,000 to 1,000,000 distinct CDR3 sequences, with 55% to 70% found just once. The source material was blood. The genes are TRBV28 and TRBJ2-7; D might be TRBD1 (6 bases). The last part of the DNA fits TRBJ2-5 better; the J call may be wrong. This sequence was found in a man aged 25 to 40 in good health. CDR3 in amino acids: CASSFWGLGETQYF. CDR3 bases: TGTGCCAGCAGTTTTTGGGGGCTGGGGGAGACCCAGTACTTC.